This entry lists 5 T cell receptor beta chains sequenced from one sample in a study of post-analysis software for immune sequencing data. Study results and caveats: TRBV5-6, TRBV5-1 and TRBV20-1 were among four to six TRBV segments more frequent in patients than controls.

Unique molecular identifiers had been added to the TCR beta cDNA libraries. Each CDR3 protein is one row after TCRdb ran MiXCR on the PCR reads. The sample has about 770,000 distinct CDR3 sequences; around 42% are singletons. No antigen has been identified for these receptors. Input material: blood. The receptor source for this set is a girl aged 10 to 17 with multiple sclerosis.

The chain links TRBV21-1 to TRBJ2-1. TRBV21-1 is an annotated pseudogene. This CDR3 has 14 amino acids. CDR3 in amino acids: CAIVLDSSYNEQFF. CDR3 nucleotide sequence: TGTGCCATCGTCCTAGATTCCTCCTACAATGAGCAGTTCTTC.

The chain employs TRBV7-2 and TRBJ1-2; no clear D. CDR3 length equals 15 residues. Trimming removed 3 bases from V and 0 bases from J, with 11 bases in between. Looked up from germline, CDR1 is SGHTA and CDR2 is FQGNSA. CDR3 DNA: TGTGCCAGCAGCTTCCCCCGGCTCCCTAACTATGGCTACACCTTC. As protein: CASSFPRLPNYGYTF. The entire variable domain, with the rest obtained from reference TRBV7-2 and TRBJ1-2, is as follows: GAGVSQSPSNKVTEKGKDVELRCDPISGHTALYWYRQSLGQGLEFLIYFQGNSAPDKSGLPSDRFSAERTGGSVSTLTIQRTQQEDSAVYLCASSFPRLPNYGYTFGSGTRLTVV.

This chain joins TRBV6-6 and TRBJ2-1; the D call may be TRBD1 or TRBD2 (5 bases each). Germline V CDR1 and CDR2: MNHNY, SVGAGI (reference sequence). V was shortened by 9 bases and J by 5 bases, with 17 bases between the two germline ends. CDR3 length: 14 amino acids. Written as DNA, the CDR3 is TGTGCCAGTAAAACCGGGACGCAGAACAATGAGCAGTTCTTC. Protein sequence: CASKTGTQNNEQFF.

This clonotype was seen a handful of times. The CDR3 DNA is TGTGCCAGCAGCGCCGGGAACAGAGCTCACATTCAGTACTTC. Its translation is CASSAGNRAHIQYF. The V and J genes are TRBV9 and TRBJ2-4; D might be TRBD2 (5 bases). V lost 3 bases, J lost 8 bases, and 15 bases lay in between. There are 14 residues in the CDR3. The germline V gene has CDR1 SGDLS and CDR2 YYNGEE.

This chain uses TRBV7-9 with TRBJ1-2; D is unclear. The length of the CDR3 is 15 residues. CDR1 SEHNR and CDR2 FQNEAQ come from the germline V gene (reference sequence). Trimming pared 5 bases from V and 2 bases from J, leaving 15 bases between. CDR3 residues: CASSPSGRLNYGYTF. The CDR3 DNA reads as TGTGCCAGCAGCCCTTCGGGGAGACTAAACTATGGCTACACCTTC.